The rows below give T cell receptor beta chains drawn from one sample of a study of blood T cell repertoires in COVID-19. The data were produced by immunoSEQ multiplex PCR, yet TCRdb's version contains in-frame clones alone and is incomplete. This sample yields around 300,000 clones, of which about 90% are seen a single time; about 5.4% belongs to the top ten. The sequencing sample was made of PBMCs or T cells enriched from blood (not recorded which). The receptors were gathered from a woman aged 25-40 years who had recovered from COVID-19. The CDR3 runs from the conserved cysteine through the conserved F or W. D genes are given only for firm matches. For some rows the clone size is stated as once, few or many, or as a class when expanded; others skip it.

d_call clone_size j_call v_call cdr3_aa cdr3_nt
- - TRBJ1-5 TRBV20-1 CSASSVNSNQPQHF TGCAGTGCTAGTTCCGTTAATAGCAATCAGCCCCAGCATTTT
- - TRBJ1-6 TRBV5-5 CASSATQFDSPLHF TGTGCCAGCAGCGCGACTCAATTCGATTCACCCCTCCACTTT
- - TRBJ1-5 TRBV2 CASSAAQANQPQHF TGTGCCAGCAGTGCTGCGCAGGCTAATCAGCCCCAGCATTTT
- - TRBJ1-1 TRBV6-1 CASSEKGHLNTEAFF TGTGCCAGCAGTGAAAAGGGACATCTGAACACTGAAGCTTTCTTT
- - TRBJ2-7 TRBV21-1 CASTTTREGGQYF TGTGCCAGCACCACCACGAGGGAGGGAGGGCAGTACTTC
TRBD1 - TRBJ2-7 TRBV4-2 CASSQGDRGEGHEQYF TGTGCCAGCAGCCAAGGTGACAGGGGAGAGGGTCACGAGCAGTACTTC
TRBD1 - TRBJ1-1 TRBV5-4 CASSSGTGAGTEAFF TGTGCCAGCAGCTCCGGGACAGGGGCGGGCACTGAAGCTTTCTTT
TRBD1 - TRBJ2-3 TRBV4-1 CASSQDYDRGQDTQYF TGCGCCAGCAGCCAAGATTATGACAGGGGGCAAGATACGCAGTATTTT
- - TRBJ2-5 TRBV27 CASRTAASQETQYF TGTGCCAGCAGGACGGCGGCCAGCCAAGAGACCCAGTACTTC
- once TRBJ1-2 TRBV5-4 CASSSGRVVDGYTF TGTGCCAGCAGCTCAGGCAGGGTGGTAGATGGCTACACCTTC
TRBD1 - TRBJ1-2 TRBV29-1 CSVEDPGTGVGYTF TGCAGCGTTGAAGATCCCGGGACAGGGGTCGGCTACACCTTC
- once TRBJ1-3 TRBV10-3 CAISESRQSGNTIYF TGTGCCATCAGTGAGTCCCGACAGTCTGGAAACACCATATATTTT
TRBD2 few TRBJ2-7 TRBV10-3 CAISGTSGSYEQYF TGTGCCATCAGTGGGACTAGCGGGAGCTACGAGCAGTACTTC
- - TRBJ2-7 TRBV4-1 CASSQDRGGLWEQYF TGCGCCAGCAGCCAAGATCGCGGCGGGCTTTGGGAGCAGTACTTC
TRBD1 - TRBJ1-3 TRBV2 CASSPGGSGNTIYF TGTGCCAGCAGCCCAGGGGGCTCTGGAAACACCATATATTTT
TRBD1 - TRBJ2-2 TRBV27 CASSFDRENTGELFF TGTGCCAGCAGTTTCGACAGGGAGAACACCGGGGAGCTGTTTTTT
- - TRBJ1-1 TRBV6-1 CASSEMTAVLEAFF TGTGCCAGCAGTGAAATGACAGCTGTGCTGGAAGCTTTCTTT
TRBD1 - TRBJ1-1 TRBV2 CASSAGRGPTYTEAFF TGTGCCAGCAGTGCGGGCAGGGGGCCGACGTACACTGAAGCTTTCTTT
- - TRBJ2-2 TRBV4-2 CASSQEVSGYTGELFF TGTGCCAGCAGCCAAGAAGTCTCCGGGTACACCGGGGAGCTGTTTTTT
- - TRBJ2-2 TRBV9 CASSARANTGELFF TGTGCCAGCAGCGCACGCGCGAACACCGGGGAGCTGTTTTTT
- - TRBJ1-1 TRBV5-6 CASSLGVRGTEAFF TGTGCCAGCAGCTTGGGGGTCAGGGGCACTGAAGCTTTCTTT
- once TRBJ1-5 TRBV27 CASSPRTLSNQPQHF TGTGCCAGCAGTCCCCGGACACTTAGCAATCAGCCCCAGCATTTT
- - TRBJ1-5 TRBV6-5 CASRTDFSNQPQHF TGTGCCAGCAGGACAGATTTTAGCAATCAGCCCCAGCATTTT
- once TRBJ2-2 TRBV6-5 CASSYADSNTGELFF TGTGCCAGCAGTTACGCAGATTCGAACACCGGGGAGCTGTTTTTT
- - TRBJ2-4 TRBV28 CASSLASLAKNIQYF TGTGCCAGCAGTTTGGCTAGCTTGGCCAAAAACATTCAGTACTTC
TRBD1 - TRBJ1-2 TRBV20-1 CSASPDRGGGYTF TGCAGTGCTAGTCCCGACAGGGGCGGTGGCTACACCTTC
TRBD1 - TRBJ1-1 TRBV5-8 CASSLTLGQGDGSTEAFF TGTGCCAGCAGCTTAACCCTGGGACAGGGAGACGGCAGCACTGAAGCTTTCTTT
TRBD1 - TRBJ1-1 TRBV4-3 CASSQRTGTDTEAFF TGCGCCAGCAGCCAGCGGACAGGGACGGACACTGAAGCTTTCTTT
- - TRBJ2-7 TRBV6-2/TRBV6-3 CASSDIQGGRVYEQYF TGTGCCAGCAGTGACATTCAGGGGGGACGGGTCTACGAGCAGTACTTC
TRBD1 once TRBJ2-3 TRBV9 CASSPRQGPFTDTQYF TGTGCCAGCAGCCCCCGACAGGGGCCGTTCACAGATACGCAGTATTTT
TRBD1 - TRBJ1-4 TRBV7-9 CASSSPQGADEKLFF TGTGCCAGCAGCTCACCACAGGGGGCTGATGAAAAACTGTTTTTT
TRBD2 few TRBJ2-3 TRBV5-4 CASSRGTSGTDTQYF TGTGCCAGCAGCCGCGGGACTAGCGGCACAGATACGCAGTATTTT
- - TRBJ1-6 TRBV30 CAWSVPGRGDSPLHF TGTGCCTGGAGTGTCCCAGGGCGGGGGGATTCACCCCTCCACTTT
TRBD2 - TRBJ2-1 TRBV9 CASNGLAGGSSYNEQFF TGTGCCAGCAATGGGCTAGCGGGGGGGAGCTCCTACAATGAGCAGTTCTTC
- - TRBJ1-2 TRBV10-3 CAISESVSSYGYTF TGTGCCATCAGTGAGTCTGTGAGTAGCTATGGCTACACCTTC
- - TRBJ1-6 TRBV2 CASSDRASVRSPLHF TGTGCCAGCAGTGACAGGGCCTCGGTGAGGTCACCCCTCCACTTT
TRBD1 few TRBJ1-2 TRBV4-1 CASSQDSRGRGGYTF TGCGCCAGCAGCCAAGATAGCAGGGGGCGCGGTGGCTACACCTTC